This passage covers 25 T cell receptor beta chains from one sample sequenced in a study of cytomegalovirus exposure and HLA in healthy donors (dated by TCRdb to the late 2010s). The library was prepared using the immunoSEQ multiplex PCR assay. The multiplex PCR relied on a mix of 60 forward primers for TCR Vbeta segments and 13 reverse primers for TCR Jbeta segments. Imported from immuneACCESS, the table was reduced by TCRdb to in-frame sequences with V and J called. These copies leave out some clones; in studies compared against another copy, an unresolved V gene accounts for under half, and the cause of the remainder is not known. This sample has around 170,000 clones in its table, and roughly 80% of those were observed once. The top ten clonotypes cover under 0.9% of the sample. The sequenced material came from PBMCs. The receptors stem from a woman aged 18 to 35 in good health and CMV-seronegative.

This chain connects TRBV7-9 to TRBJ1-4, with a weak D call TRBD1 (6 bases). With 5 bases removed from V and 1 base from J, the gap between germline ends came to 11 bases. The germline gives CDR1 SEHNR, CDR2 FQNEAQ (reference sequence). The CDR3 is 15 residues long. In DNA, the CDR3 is TGTGCCAGCAGCGCGGCAGGGGTAACTAATGAAAAACTGTTTTTT. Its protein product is CASSAAGVTNEKLFF.

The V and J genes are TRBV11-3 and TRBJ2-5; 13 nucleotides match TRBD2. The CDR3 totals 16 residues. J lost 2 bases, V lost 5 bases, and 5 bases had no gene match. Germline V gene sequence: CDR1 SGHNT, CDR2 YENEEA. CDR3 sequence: CASSAGLAGAQETQYF. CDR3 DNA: TGTGCCAGCAGCGCCGGACTAGCGGGAGCGCAAGAGACCCAGTACTTC.

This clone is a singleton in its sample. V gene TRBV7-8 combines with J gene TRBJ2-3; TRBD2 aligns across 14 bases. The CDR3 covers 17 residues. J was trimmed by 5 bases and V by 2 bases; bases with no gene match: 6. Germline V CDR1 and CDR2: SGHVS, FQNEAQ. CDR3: CASSLPTSGRAVDTQYF. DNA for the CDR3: TGTGCCAGCAGCTTACCGACTAGCGGGAGGGCCGTAGATACGCAGTATTTT.

The CDR3, as DNA: TGTGCCAGCTCCCATTCAGGACTTTCCTACGAGCAGTACTTC. This translates into CASSHSGLSYEQYF. The chain carries TRBV6-1 and TRBJ2-7, with D possibly TRBD2 on 5 matching bases. The CDR3 is made up of 14 amino acids. Looked up from germline, CDR1 is MNHNS and CDR2 is SASEGT. V shed 8 bases and J shed 1 base, with 15 bases lying between them.

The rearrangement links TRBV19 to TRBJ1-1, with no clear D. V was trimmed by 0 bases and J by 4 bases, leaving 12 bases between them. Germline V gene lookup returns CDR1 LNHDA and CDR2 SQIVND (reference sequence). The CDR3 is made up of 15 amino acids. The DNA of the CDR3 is TGTGCCAGTAGTATAGATCGGGGATGGGCCACTGAAGCTTTCTTT. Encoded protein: CASSIDRGWATEAFF. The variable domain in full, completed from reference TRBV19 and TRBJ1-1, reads DGGITQSPKYLFRKEGQNVTLSCEQNLNHDAMYWYRQDPGQGLRLIYYSQIVNDFQKGDIAEGYSVSREKKESFPLTVTSAQKNPTAFYLCASSIDRGWATEAFFGQGTRLTVV.

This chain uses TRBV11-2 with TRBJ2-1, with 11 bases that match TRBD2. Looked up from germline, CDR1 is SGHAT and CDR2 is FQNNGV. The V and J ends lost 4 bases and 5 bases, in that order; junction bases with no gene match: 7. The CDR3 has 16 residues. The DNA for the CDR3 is TGTGCCAGCAGCTCGATCTGGGGACTAGCGGACAATGAGCAGTTCTTC. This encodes CASSSIWGLADNEQFF.

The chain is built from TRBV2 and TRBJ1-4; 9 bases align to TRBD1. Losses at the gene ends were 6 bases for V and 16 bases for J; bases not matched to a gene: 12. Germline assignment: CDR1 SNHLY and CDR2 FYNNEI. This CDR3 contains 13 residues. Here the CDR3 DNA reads TGTGCCAGCAGCACGAGACCTTCGGGACAGGGGTTTTTT. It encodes CASSTRPSGQGFF. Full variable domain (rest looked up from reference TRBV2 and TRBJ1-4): EPEVTQTPSHQVTQMGQEVILRCVPISNHLYFYWYRQILGQKVEFLVSFYNNEISEKSEIFDDQFSVERPDGSNFTLKIRSTKLEDSAMYFCASSTRPSGQGFFGSGTQLSVL.

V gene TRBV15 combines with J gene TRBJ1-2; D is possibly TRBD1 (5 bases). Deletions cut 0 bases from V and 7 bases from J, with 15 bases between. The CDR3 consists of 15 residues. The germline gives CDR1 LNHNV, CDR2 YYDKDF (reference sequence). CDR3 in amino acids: CATSRDGAGSGGYTF. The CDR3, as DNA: TGTGCCACCAGCAGAGATGGGGCAGGGTCAGGTGGCTACACCTTC.

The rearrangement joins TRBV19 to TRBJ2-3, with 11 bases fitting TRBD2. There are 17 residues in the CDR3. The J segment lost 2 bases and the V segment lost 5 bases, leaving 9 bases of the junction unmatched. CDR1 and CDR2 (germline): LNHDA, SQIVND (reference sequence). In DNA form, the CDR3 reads TGTGCCAGTAGTCCCCGGCTAGCGGGGGGCCACACAGATACGCAGTATTTT. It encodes CASSPRLAGGHTDTQYF.

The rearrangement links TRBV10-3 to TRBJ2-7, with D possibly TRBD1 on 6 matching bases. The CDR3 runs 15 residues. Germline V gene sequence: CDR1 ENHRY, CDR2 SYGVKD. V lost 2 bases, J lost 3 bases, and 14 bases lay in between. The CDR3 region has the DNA TGTGCCATCAGTGAGCCGACAGGACTCTTCTACGAGCAGTACTTC. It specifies CAISEPTGLFYEQYF.

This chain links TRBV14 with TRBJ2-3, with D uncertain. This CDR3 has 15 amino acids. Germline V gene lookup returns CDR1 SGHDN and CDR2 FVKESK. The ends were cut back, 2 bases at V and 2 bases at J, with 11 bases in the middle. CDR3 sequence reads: CASSQKLRDTDTQYF. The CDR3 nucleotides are TGTGCCAGCAGCCAAAAACTTCGAGACACAGATACGCAGTATTTT.

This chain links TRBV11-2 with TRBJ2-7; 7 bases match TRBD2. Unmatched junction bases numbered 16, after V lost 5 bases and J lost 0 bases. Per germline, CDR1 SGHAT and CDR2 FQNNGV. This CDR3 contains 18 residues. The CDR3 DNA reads TGTGCCAGCAGCGCGCGACTAGCAACTCCTTTAAGCTCCTACGAGCAGTACTTC. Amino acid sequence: CASSARLATPLSSYEQYF.

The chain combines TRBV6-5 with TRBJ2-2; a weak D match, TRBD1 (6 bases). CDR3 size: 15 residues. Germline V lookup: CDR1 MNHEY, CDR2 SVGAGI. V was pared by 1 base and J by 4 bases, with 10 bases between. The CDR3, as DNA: TGTGCCAGCAGTTACTGGGGCAGGGGCACCGGGGAGCTGTTTTTT. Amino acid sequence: CASSYWGRGTGELFF.

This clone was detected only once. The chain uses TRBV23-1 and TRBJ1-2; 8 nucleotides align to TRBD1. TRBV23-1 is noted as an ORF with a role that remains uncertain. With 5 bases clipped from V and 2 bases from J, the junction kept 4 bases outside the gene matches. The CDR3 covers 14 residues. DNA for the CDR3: TGCGCCAGCAGTAGACAGGGGCAGAACTATGGCTACACCTTC. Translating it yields CASSRQGQNYGYTF.

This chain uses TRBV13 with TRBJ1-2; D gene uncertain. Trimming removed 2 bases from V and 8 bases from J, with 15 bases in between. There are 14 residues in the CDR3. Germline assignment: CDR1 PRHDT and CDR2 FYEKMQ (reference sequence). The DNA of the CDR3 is TGTGCCAGCAGCTTAAATCCTCAACTGAAGGGCTACACCTTC. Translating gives CASSLNPQLKGYTF.

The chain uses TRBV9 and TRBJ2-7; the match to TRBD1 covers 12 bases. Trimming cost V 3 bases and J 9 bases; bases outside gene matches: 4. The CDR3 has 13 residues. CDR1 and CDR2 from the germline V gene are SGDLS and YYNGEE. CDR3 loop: CASSGDRGPGQYF. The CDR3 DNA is TGTGCCAGCAGCGGGGACAGGGGGCCCGGGCAGTACTTC.

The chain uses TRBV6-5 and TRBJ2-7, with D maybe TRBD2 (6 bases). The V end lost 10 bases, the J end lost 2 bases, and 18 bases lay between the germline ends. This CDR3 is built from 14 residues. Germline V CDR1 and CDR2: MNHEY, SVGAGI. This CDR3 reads CATLIAAGTYEQYF. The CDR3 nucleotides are TGTGCCACCCTGATAGCGGCAGGCACCTACGAGCAGTACTTC.

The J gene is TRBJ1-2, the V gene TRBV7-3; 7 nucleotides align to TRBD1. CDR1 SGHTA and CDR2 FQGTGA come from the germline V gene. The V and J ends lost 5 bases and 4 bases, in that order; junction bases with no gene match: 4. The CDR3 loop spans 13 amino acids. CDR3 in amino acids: CASSPGTAYGYTF. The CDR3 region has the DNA TGTGCCAGCAGCCCCGGGACAGCCTATGGCTACACCTTC.

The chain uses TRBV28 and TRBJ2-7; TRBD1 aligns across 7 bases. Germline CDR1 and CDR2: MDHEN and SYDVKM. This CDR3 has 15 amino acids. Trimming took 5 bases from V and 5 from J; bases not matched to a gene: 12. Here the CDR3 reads CASSESGGLPNEQYF. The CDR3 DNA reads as TGTGCCAGCAGTGAGTCAGGGGGATTACCTAACGAGCAGTACTTC. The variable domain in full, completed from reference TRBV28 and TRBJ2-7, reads DVKVTQSSRYLVKRTGEKVFLECVQDMDHENMFWYRQDPGLGLRLIYFSYDVKMKEKGDIPEGYSVSREKKERFSLILESASTNQTSMYLCASSESGGLPNEQYFGPGTRLTVT.

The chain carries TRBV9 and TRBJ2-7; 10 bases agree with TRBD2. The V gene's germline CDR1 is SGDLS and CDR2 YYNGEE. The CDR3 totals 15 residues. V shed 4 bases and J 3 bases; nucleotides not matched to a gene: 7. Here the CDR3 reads CASSPSSGGHYEQYF. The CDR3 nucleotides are TGTGCCAGCAGCCCATCTAGCGGGGGACACTACGAGCAGTACTTC.

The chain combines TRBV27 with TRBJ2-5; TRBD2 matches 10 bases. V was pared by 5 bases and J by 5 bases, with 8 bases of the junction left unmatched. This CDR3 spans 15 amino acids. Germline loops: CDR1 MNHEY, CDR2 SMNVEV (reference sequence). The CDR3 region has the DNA TGTGCCAGCAGTGAACTAGCGGGACACCGTGAGACCCAGTACTTC. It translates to CASSELAGHRETQYF.

The CDR3 DNA follows: TGTGCCAGTAGTAGGGGACTAGCGGGGAACAATGAGCAGTTCTTC. This codes for CASSRGLAGNNEQFF. The chain couples TRBV19 to TRBJ2-1; TRBD2 matches at 13 bases. CDR1 and CDR2 from the germline V gene are LNHDA and SQIVND (reference sequence). The CDR3 length is 15 residues. V was pared by 4 bases and J by 5 bases, with 2 bases of the junction left unmatched.

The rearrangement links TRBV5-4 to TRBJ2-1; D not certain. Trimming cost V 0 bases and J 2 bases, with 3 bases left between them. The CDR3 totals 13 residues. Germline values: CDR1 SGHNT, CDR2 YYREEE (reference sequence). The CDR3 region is CASSLATYNEQFF. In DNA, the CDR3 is TGTGCCAGCAGCTTGGCTACCTACAATGAGCAGTTCTTC.

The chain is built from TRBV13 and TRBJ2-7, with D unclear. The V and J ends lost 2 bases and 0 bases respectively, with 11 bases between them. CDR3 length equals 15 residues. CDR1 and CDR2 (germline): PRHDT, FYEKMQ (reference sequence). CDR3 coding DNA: TGTGCCAGCAGCTTACGAGCGCCGAGCTCCTACGAGCAGTACTTC. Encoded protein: CASSLRAPSSYEQYF.

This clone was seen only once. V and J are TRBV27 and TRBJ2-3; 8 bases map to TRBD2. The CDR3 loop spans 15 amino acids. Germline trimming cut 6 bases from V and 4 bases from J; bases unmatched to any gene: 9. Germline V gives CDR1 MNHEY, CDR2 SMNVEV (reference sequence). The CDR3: CASRPAGGLADTQYF. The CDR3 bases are TGTGCCAGCAGGCCGGCGGGGGGCCTGGCAGATACGCAGTATTTT.